This note documents a single T cell receptor beta chain sequence. Trimming took 5 bases from V and 0 from J, leaving 5 bases between them. The CDR3 covers 13 residues. The germline V gene has CDR1 LGHDT and CDR2 YNNKEL (reference sequence). This specimen comes from a study of blood T cell repertoires in COVID-19. Whole-study context: The study drew acute and convalescent COVID-19 samples from the United States, Italy and Spain.

Those who participated ranged in age from about 18 to 89 years and resided in about two dozen US areas. Self-reported history from a screening survey and questionnaire set each donor's cohort. In the source study's methods: Researchers report that nucleated cell counts were estimated from reference gene primer amplification. Here immunoSEQ multiplex PCR was the method, and the copy in TCRdb shows in-frame clones only, minus some. The DNA was the basis for D and trimming; V, J and clone size are from that table. The sample lists under 250,000 clones, roughly four fifths seen once, with about 3.6% in the top ten.

V gene TRBV3-1 (or the pseudogene TRBV3-2) combines with J gene TRBJ1-3; D not resolved. The source of this sequence is a woman in her thirties or forties who had been exposed to COVID-19. Sequencing was carried out using PBMCs or T cells enriched from blood (not recorded which). The CDR3 region is CASSYSSGNTIYF. In nucleotides, the CDR3 is TGTGCCAGCAGCTACAGCTCTGGAAACACCATATATTTT.